The 6 T cell receptor beta chains reported below all come from one sample, sequenced in a study of blood T cell repertoires in COVID-19. Clones were sequenced by immunoSEQ multiplex PCR, and TCRdb holds only the in-frame ones, with some missing. This table holds fewer than 40,000 clones, roughly 90% found once. Sequenced material: peripheral blood. The receptors come from a man aged 55 to 70 with active COVID-19.

The rearrangement links TRBV5-8 to TRBJ2-1; tentative D call: TRBD1 (5 bases). The CDR3 has 14 amino acids. V was clipped by 1 base and J by 10 bases, with 15 bases between them. The germline gives CDR1 SGHTS, CDR2 YDEGEE. As DNA, the CDR3 is TGTGCCAGCAGCTTGCGTCTCAGGGTGGGAGAGCAGTTCTTC. It codes for CASSLRLRVGEQFF.

In DNA, the CDR3 is TGTGCCAGCAGTGAAGACAGGGCAGTCGGCTACACCTTC. Residues: CASSEDRAVGYTF. The chain is built from TRBV25-1 and TRBJ1-2, with TRBD1 matching 7 bases. Losses at the gene ends were 2 bases for V and 8 bases for J; bases not matched to a gene: 5. From germline, CDR1 is MGHDK and CDR2 SYGVNS. The CDR3 is 13 residues long.

This clone came up once. The chain carries TRBV6-6 and TRBJ1-5, with a possible D match to TRBD1 (6 bases). Germline V lookup: CDR1 MNHNY, CDR2 SVGAGI (reference sequence). The CDR3 sequence is 13 residues long. V was pared by 4 bases and J by 7 bases, with 11 bases between. The CDR3 DNA follows: TGTGCCAGCAGTTCCGAAAGGGGGCAGCCCCAGCATTTT. Protein sequence: CASSSERGQPQHF.

This chain connects TRBV7-9 to TRBJ2-1; D remains ambiguous. V dropped 4 bases and J dropped 6 bases, with 19 bases sitting between them. CDR1 is SEHNR and CDR2 is FQNEAQ in the germline V gene (reference sequence). The CDR3 runs 16 residues. CDR3 sequence: CASSSPVTQRPNEQFF. CDR3 nucleotides: TGTGCCAGCAGCTCCCCGGTGACCCAGCGCCCCAATGAGCAGTTCTTC.

This chain links TRBV3-1 (or the pseudogene TRBV3-2) with TRBJ1-1; tentative D call: TRBD1 (6 bases). The CDR3 runs to 13 residues. V gave up 2 bases and J gave up 7 bases, with 11 bases separating them. Germline V lookup: CDR1 LGHDT, CDR2 YNNKEL (reference sequence). The CDR3 here is CASSQLGQFEAFF. In nucleotides, the CDR3 is TGTGCCAGCAGCCAACTAGGACAGTTTGAAGCTTTCTTT.

The chain uses TRBV19 and TRBJ1-1; D is undetermined. Germline V lookup: CDR1 LNHDA, CDR2 SQIVND (reference sequence). The V end lost 1 base, the J end lost 1 base, and 7 bases lay between the germline ends. The CDR3 is 14 residues long. DNA for the CDR3: TGTGCCAGTAGTATAGGGAGACCGAACACTGAAGCTTTCTTT. Translated: CASSIGRPNTEAFF.